These T cell receptor beta chains were read from a single sample in a study of blood T cell repertoires in COVID-19. Clones were sequenced by immunoSEQ multiplex PCR, and TCRdb holds only the in-frame ones, with some missing. The table has 300,000 or so clones, around 87% seen once. The sequenced sample was peripheral blood. Receptor source: a man between 65 and 85 years old with acute or convalescent COVID-19. CDR3s include the opening cysteine and the closing phenylalanine or tryptophan. D genes are given only for firm matches. Clone sizes are given selectively: once, few, many, or a class where the clone is expanded.

v_gene	abundance	j_gene	d_gene	CDR3nt	CDR3aa
TRBV10-2	-	TRBJ1-6	TRBD1	TGCGCCAGCAGACTCGGGACAGGTTATTTCAATTCACCCCTCCACTTT	CASRLGTGYFNSPLHF
TRBV19	-	TRBJ1-2	-	TGTGCCAGTAGTACCTACAGTGTATATGGCTACACCTTC	CASSTYSVYGYTF
TRBV28	-	TRBJ2-3	TRBD1	TGTGCCAGCAGTTATGGGACAGGCCCAGGCGGGACGCAGTATTTT	CASSYGTGPGGTQYF
TRBV7-2	-	TRBJ2-3	-	TGTGCCAGCAGCTTGGGTTTTGCGGCTGATACGCAGTATTTT	CASSLGFAADTQYF
TRBV20-1	-	TRBJ2-7	-	TGCAGTGCTAGTTCGGGACGGACTACCTACGAGCAGTACTTC	CSASSGRTTYEQYF
TRBV6-5	-	TRBJ2-1	-	TGTGCCAGCAGATATAGCGTAGCCGATGAGCAGTTCTTC	CASRYSVADEQFF
TRBV19	-	TRBJ2-2	-	TGTGCCAGTAGTCCCGGACTCAACACCGGGGAGCTGTTTTTT	CASSPGLNTGELFF
TRBV7-9	-	TRBJ1-2	-	TGTGCCAGCACCATCAGTGGGGGGGGTGGCTACACCTTC	CASTISGGGGYTF
TRBV20-1	-	TRBJ2-3	TRBD2	TGCAGTGCTAGTCCAGCGGGGGTGAAAGATACGCAGTATTTT	CSASPAGVKDTQYF
TRBV7-9	few	TRBJ1-1	-	TGTGCCAGCAGCTTATCGAAGACAGGCAACACTGAAGCTTTCTTT	CASSLSKTGNTEAFF
TRBV6-5	-	TRBJ1-1	-	TGTGCCAGCAATCAGGGTCTGGACACTGAAGCTTTCTTT	CASNQGLDTEAFF
TRBV7-2	few	TRBJ1-5	-	TGTGCCAGCAGCTTAGAGCATCAGCCCCAGCATTTT	CASSLEHQPQHF
TRBV29-1	-	TRBJ1-2	-	TGCAGCGTTTCAGTCGCTAACTATGGCTACACCTTC	CSVSVANYGYTF
TRBV6-5	-	TRBJ1-1	TRBD1	TGTGCCAGCAGAAGACAGGGAGGGAACACTGAAGCTTTCTTT	CASRRQGGNTEAFF
TRBV7-9	-	TRBJ1-1	-	TGTGCCAGCAGCACCCCCGGGGGGCAAGCTTTCTTT	CASSTPGGQAFF